The 22 T cell receptor beta chains below come from one sample, sequenced in a study of CD8+ T cells in alopecia areata. Treatment here: oral pan-JAK inhibitor, 5-10 mg twice daily. Following extraction, RNA underwent reverse transcription to cDNA, which served as the sequencing template. Using immunoSEQ multiplex PCR, the repertoire was profiled, and TCRdb retains in-frame clones only, with some absent. This table has about 150,000 clones, roughly 50% appearing once. Sequenced here: CD8+ T cells sorted from blood, sampled at week 4, from a patient treated with tofacitinib. These receptor sequences come from a human donor with alopecia areata.

The chain recombines TRBV10-3 with TRBJ1-1; maybe TRBD1 (6 bases). Germline V gene lookup returns CDR1 ENHRY and CDR2 SYGVKD. This CDR3 is 11 amino acids long. V lost 6 bases to trimming and J lost 4 bases, with 6 bases between them. The CDR3 is CAISRGTEAFF. The CDR3, as DNA: TGTGCCATCAGCAGGGGCACTGAAGCTTTCTTT.

J is TRBJ2-6 and V is TRBV5-1; TRBD1 matches 9 bases. The CDR3 has 18 amino acids. The germline V gene has CDR1 SGHRS and CDR2 YFSETQ. V lost 2 bases, J lost 0 bases, and 6 bases stayed unmatched. This CDR3 is CASSFSGTGRSGANVLTF. The CDR3, as DNA: TGCGCCAGCAGCTTCTCCGGGACAGGGCGCTCTGGGGCCAACGTCCTGACTTTC.

This sequence joins TRBV6-5 and TRBJ2-1, with TRBD1 identical over 7 bases. There are 16 residues in the CDR3. V was pared by 2 bases and J by 1 base, with 5 bases of the junction left unmatched. Germline-derived CDR1 and CDR2 are MNHEY and SVGAGI. For the CDR3, the DNA is TGTGCCAGCAGTTACGAGGGGACAGCGTCCTACAATGAGCAGTTCTTC. Protein: CASSYEGTASYNEQFF.

This clone was recorded a few times. This sequence joins TRBV27 and TRBJ2-2; a weak D match, TRBD2 (6 bases). This CDR3 is built from 15 residues. Germline CDR1 MNHEY, CDR2 SMNVEV (reference sequence). Trimming pared 5 bases from V and 5 bases from J, leaving 15 bases between. The DNA for the CDR3 is TGTGCCAGCAGTCCACGCACGACTAGGACCGGGGAGCTGTTTTTT. Translated, it gives CASSPRTTRTGELFF.

This rearrangement joins TRBV5-6 to TRBJ2-5; D remains ambiguous. The CDR3 extends over 14 amino acids. Germline V lookup: CDR1 SGHDT, CDR2 YYEEEE. Trimming cost V 2 bases and J 4 bases, with 12 bases left between them. The CDR3 nucleotides read TGTGCCAGCAGCTTCCGGGTCCGTGGAGAGACCCAGTACTTC. Its protein is CASSFRVRGETQYF. Full variable domain (rest looked up from reference TRBV5-6 and TRBJ2-5): DAGVTQSPTHLIKTRGQQVTLRCSPKSGHDTVSWYQQALGQGPQFIFQYYEEEERQRGNFPDRFSGHQFPNYSSELNVNALLLGDSALYLCASSFRVRGETQYFGPGTRLLVL.

The chain employs TRBV9 and TRBJ1-2, with TRBD1 as a possible D gene (6 bases). Germline CDR1 and CDR2: SGDLS and YYNGEE. The CDR3 has 13 residues. Trimming pared 0 bases from V and 5 bases from J, leaving 8 bases between. The CDR3 loop is CASSVEDSYGYTF. The DNA of the CDR3 is TGTGCCAGCAGCGTAGAGGACAGTTATGGCTACACCTTC.

This clone was observed a few times. The sample carries other DNA sequences with the same CDR3. The rearrangement uses TRBV7-9 and TRBJ2-3; D is perhaps TRBD1 (5 bases). The CDR3 runs 12 residues. In germline, CDR1 is SEHNR, CDR2 FQNEAQ (reference sequence). V was pared by 6 bases and J by 3 bases, with 7 bases between. CDR3 sequence (DNA): TGTGCCAGCAGTTCAGGGACAGATACGCAGTATTTT. Translation: CASSSGTDTQYF.

The chain carries TRBV27 and TRBJ2-3; D is undetermined. Germline values: CDR1 MNHEY, CDR2 SMNVEV (reference sequence). The CDR3 has 11 amino acids. V lost 3 bases and J lost 6, with 4 bases in between. The CDR3 nucleotides are TGTGCCAGCAGTTTTAGGGATACGCAGTATTTT. Protein sequence: CASSFRDTQYF.

This clone was seen more than once but under ten times. The chain combines TRBV25-1 with TRBJ2-3; unclear D gene. CDR3 length: 12 residues. Trimming shortened V by 4 bases and J by 6 bases, and 8 bases separated the two germline ends. Per germline, CDR1 MGHDK and CDR2 SYGVNS. The CDR3 region has the DNA TGTGCCAGCAGTGGGATATTGGATACGCAGTATTTT. Protein sequence: CASSGILDTQYF.

The chain uses TRBV14 and TRBJ2-5, with D perhaps TRBD1 (7 bases). Germline V CDR1 and CDR2: SGHDN, FVKESK. With 1 base removed from V and 4 bases from J, the gap between germline ends came to 10 bases. The CDR3 length is 14 residues. The CDR3 sequence: CASSQGQGGETQYF. The CDR3 DNA is TGTGCCAGCAGCCAAGGTCAGGGGGGAGAGACCCAGTACTTC.

The chain combines TRBV29-1 with TRBJ2-5; 8 bases are shared with TRBD2. V gave up 5 bases and J gave up 5 bases; unmatched junction bases: 10. The CDR3 consists of 14 residues. CDR1 is SQVTM and CDR2 is ANQGSEA in the germline V gene. Here the CDR3 reads CSVTGGGRSETQYF. DNA of the CDR3: TGCAGCGTTACCGGGGGGGGCAGGTCGGAGACCCAGTACTTC.

The chain is built from TRBV30 and TRBJ2-3; 10 bases agree with TRBD2. The V gene's germline CDR1 is GTSNPN and CDR2 SVGIG (reference sequence). The CDR3 runs 15 residues. Losses at the gene ends were 1 base for V and 5 bases for J; bases not matched to a gene: 6. This CDR3 is CAWSGLAGFVDTQYF. The CDR3 DNA is TGTGCCTGGAGTGGACTAGCGGGCTTCGTAGATACGCAGTATTTT.

This chain links TRBV30 with TRBJ1-3; D gene uncertain. Trimming took 3 bases from V and 3 from J, leaving 3 bases between them. The CDR3 extends over 11 amino acids. Germline CDR1 is GTSNPN and CDR2 is SVGIG (reference sequence). CDR3 in DNA: TGTGCCTGGAGCGTTGGAAACACCATATATTTT. It specifies CAWSVGNTIYF.

There are a few counts of this clone. This chain uses TRBV6-5 with TRBJ2-3; D possibly corresponds to TRBD1 (5 bases). The CDR3 contains 14 residues. Germline V gives CDR1 MNHEY, CDR2 SVGAGI. Deletions cut 0 bases from V and 4 bases from J, with 8 bases between. In DNA, the CDR3 is TGTGCCAGCAGTTACTCCAGGGTCTCAGATACGCAGTATTTT. This gives the protein CASSYSRVSDTQYF.

The chain recombines TRBV5-1 with TRBJ2-1; 7 bases are a match to TRBD2. Looked up from germline, CDR1 is SGHRS and CDR2 is YFSETQ. With V trimmed by 4 bases and J by 3 bases, 10 bases remained unmatched. This CDR3 region has 16 residues. The chain's CDR3 is CASSLSRGEVYNEQFF. In DNA, the CDR3 is TGCGCCAGCAGCCTTTCTCGGGGGGAAGTCTACAATGAGCAGTTCTTC.

The chain couples TRBV13 to TRBJ2-1; D not certain. Per germline, CDR1 PRHDT and CDR2 FYEKMQ (reference sequence). CDR3 length equals 14 residues. Trimming took off 10 bases at V and 1 base at J, with 14 bases between the two ends. The CDR3 DNA follows: TGTGCCACCTCCTTTGGAGAATCCTACAATGAGCAGTTCTTC. This encodes CATSFGESYNEQFF.

The CDR3 loop reads CASSYSSSGGKTEAFF. Written as DNA, the CDR3 is TGTGCCAGCAGTTACTCGAGTTCGGGGGGAAAGACTGAAGCTTTCTTT. V is TRBV6-5 and J is TRBJ1-1; tentative D call: TRBD1 (5 bases). The CDR3 contains 16 residues. In germline, CDR1 is MNHEY, CDR2 SVGAGI. Trimming left V 0 bases short and J 5 bases short, with 16 bases between.

This clone was observed a handful of times. V and J are TRBV25-1 and TRBJ1-1, with D unclear. Germline CDR1 is MGHDK and CDR2 is SYGVNS. Between the trimmed V and J ends, which lost 5 bases and 0 bases, there was a span of 13 bases. The CDR3 sequence is 15 residues long. This CDR3 is CASSSTFAMNTEAFF. The CDR3 DNA sequence: TGTGCCAGCAGTTCTACCTTCGCCATGAACACTGAAGCTTTCTTT.

This clone appeared a few times. The V call is TRBV13, the J call TRBJ2-5; 8 bases line up with TRBD2. V was pared by 4 bases and J by 1 base, with 8 bases of the junction left unmatched. The CDR3 loop spans 16 amino acids. Germline V gene data show CDR1 as PRHDT and CDR2 as FYEKMQ (reference sequence). The CDR3 sequence is CASSSLSGGLQETQYF. CDR3 DNA: TGTGCCAGCAGCTCCTTAAGCGGGGGACTCCAAGAGACCCAGTACTTC.

A single count supports this clone. This rearrangement joins TRBV6-5 to TRBJ2-1, with 10 bases lining up with TRBD2. The CDR3 is 15 amino acids. Trimming cost V 2 bases and J 12 bases; bases outside gene matches: 10. Germline V gene lookup returns CDR1 MNHEY and CDR2 SVGAGI. CDR3: CASSYIASGGAGQFF. The DNA for the CDR3 is TGTGCCAGCAGTTACATAGCGAGCGGGGGGGCCGGGCAGTTCTTC.

The V call is TRBV2, the J call TRBJ1-1; no reliable D call. V shed 11 bases and J shed 1 base, with 17 bases lying between them. CDR1 SNHLY and CDR2 FYNNEI come from the germline V gene. The CDR3 covers 14 residues. The CDR3 sequence: CADSGRIQNTEAFF. The CDR3 coding sequence is TGTGCCGACTCCGGACGGATACAGAACACTGAAGCTTTCTTT.

The chain carries TRBV19 and TRBJ1-5; D may be TRBD1 (5 bases). Germline V lookup: CDR1 LNHDA, CDR2 SQIVND (reference sequence). Deletions cut 8 bases from V and 3 bases from J, with 14 bases between. This CDR3 region has 14 residues. CDR3 sequence (DNA): TGTGCCAGTTCCGGGACTGACTACAATCAGCCCCAGCATTTT. Residues: CASSGTDYNQPQHF.